This T cell receptor (beta chain) was identified during a study of blood T cell repertoires in COVID-19. Overall study: Nucleic acid was either cDNA or gDNA, and it came from T cells, B-cell-depleted T cells, or PBMCs.

Study processing details: Amplification from reference gene primers served as the basis for estimated nucleated cell counts. Some clones are missing from TCRdb's copy, which holds only in-frame ones; the method was immunoSEQ multiplex PCR. The V and J calls and the clone size are those of that table, but D and trimming were determined from the DNA. Of around 260,000 clones listed, more than 80% are singletons. This CDR3 contains 16 residues. The ends lost 0 bases at V and 4 bases at J; junction bases unmatched: 6. Per the germline V gene, CDR1 is SGHNT and CDR2 is YENEEA. The chain is built from TRBV11-3 and TRBJ1-1, with 9 bases aligning to TRBD1. The TCR originated in a young woman with active or convalescent COVID-19. The sample was peripheral blood. The CDR3 DNA reads as TGTGCCAGCAGCTTAGATGATTGGACAGGGGCCACTGAAGCTTTCTTT. It yields the protein CASSLDDWTGATEAFF.